The 21 T cell receptor beta chains below were found in one sample sequenced in a study of cytomegalovirus exposure and HLA in healthy donors. A multiplex PCR was run with 60 Vbeta primers and 13 Jbeta primers. Here immunoSEQ multiplex PCR was the method, and the copy in TCRdb shows in-frame clones only, minus some. This table has 150,000 or so clones, 86% appearing once. The sequenced material came from PBMCs. The receptors derive from a woman between 18 and 29 years old in good health and CMV-seronegative.

The chain employs TRBV11-2 and TRBJ2-1; 9 positions agree with TRBD2. Unmatched junction bases numbered 8, after V lost 5 bases and J lost 3 bases. This CDR3 has 16 residues. The V gene's germline CDR1 is SGHAT and CDR2 FQNNGV. CDR3 bases: TGTGCCAGCAGCCCTGACGGCGGGGGGGACTACAATGAGCAGTTCTTC. As protein: CASSPDGGGDYNEQFF.

The chain joins TRBV30 to TRBJ2-7; D is perhaps TRBD2 (6 bases). The CDR3 contains 14 residues. V was clipped by 2 bases and J by 5 bases, with 16 bases between them. Germline V gene lookup returns CDR1 GTSNPN and CDR2 SVGIG (reference sequence). The CDR3 DNA follows: TGTGCCTGGAGTCCTGGGACTGGTGCCCACGAGCAGTACTTC. Protein product: CAWSPGTGAHEQYF.

V is TRBV7-9 and J is TRBJ2-3; perhaps TRBD1 as D (5 bases). The CDR3 spans 14 residues. V lost 1 base and J 3 bases, leaving 8 bases between the germline ends. Germline CDR1 and CDR2: SEHNR and FQNEAQ (reference sequence). The CDR3 loop is CASSLGAGTDTQYF. The CDR3 nucleotides read TGTGCCAGCAGCTTAGGGGCAGGGACAGATACGCAGTATTTT.

The rearrangement uses TRBV29-1 and TRBJ2-2, with D uncertain. Trimming removed 3 bases at V and 6 bases at J, with 5 bases between. Germline CDR1 SQVTM, CDR2 ANQGSEA. The CDR3 totals 11 residues. CDR3 sequence (DNA): TGCAGCGTTGATAGAGCCGGGGAGCTGTTTTTT. This sequence encodes CSVDRAGELFF.

The chain couples TRBV6-1 to TRBJ2-7; 7 nucleotides match TRBD1. Germline trimming cut 6 bases from V and 3 bases from J; bases unmatched to any gene: 2. Germline V gene data show CDR1 as MNHNS and CDR2 as SASEGT. CDR3 length: 12 amino acids. The CDR3 region has the DNA TGTGCCAGCAGGGGACAGAACTACGAGCAGTACTTC. This translates into CASRGQNYEQYF.

This clone was seen a few times. V is TRBV6-1 and J is TRBJ1-4, with D unresolved. The germline CDR1 and CDR2 sequences are MNHNS and SASEGT. Trimming took 10 bases from V and 1 from J, leaving 10 bases between them. The CDR3 contains 13 residues. CDR3 nucleotide sequence: TGTGCCACCGTCGCAGTAACTAATGAAAAACTGTTTTTT. Translating it yields CATVAVTNEKLFF.

This clone was counted a few times. The chain is built from TRBV10-3 and TRBJ1-4; tentative D call: TRBD1 (5 bases). Germline V lookup: CDR1 ENHRY, CDR2 SYGVKD. The V and J ends lost 3 bases and 7 bases respectively, with 15 bases between them. The CDR3 extends over 15 amino acids. The chain's CDR3 is CAISDATGGGEKLFF. The CDR3 region has the DNA TGTGCCATCAGTGACGCCACGGGGGGGGGTGAAAAACTGTTTTTT.

J is TRBJ2-3 and V is TRBV19, with TRBD2 identical over 10 bases. The CDR3 contains 16 residues. Per the germline V gene, CDR1 is LNHDA and CDR2 is SQIVND (reference sequence). V trimming: 4 bases; J trimming: 0 bases; junction bases outside the gene matches: 4. The CDR3 nucleotides are TGTGCCAGTAGTACCCTAGCGGGGGAAAGCACAGATACGCAGTATTTT. It is translated as CASSTLAGESTDTQYF.

The chain carries TRBV6-6 and TRBJ2-5; TRBD1 might be the D (6 bases). The CDR3 sequence is 13 residues long. Between the trimmed V and J ends, which lost 8 bases and 4 bases, there was a span of 14 bases. The V gene's germline CDR1 is MNHNY and CDR2 SVGAGI (reference sequence). The CDR3: CASGSGVVETQYF. Written as DNA, the CDR3 is TGTGCCAGCGGATCAGGGGTAGTAGAGACCCAGTACTTC.

The CDR3 region has the DNA TGTGCCAGCAGCTTAAGGAGGGACAGGAACACCGGGGAGCTGTTTTTT. Translated, it gives CASSLRRDRNTGELFF. The J gene is TRBJ2-2, the V gene TRBV7-8; a weak D match, TRBD1 (7 bases). This CDR3 comprises 16 residues. The germline V gene encodes CDR1 SGHVS and CDR2 FQNEAQ. Between the trimmed V and J ends, which lost 2 bases and 1 base, there was a span of 11 bases.

The chain uses TRBV14 and TRBJ1-2, with 9 bases identical to TRBD1. Germline V lookup: CDR1 SGHDN, CDR2 FVKESK. The trim removed 4 bases at V and 8 bases at J, leaving 14 bases unmatched. The length of the CDR3 is 16 residues. CDR3 nucleotides: TGTGCCAGCAGCCCAGGACAGGGGAGCCTTCTAAGCGGCTACACCTTC. Translating it yields CASSPGQGSLLSGYTF.

This chain uses TRBV28 with TRBJ1-1, with unresolved D. The CDR3 runs to 15 residues. The V end was cut by 5 bases, the J end by 0 bases, with 13 bases between. Germline V gene data show CDR1 as MDHEN and CDR2 as SYDVKM. CDR3 sequence: CASSKEDFMNTEAFF. The CDR3 nucleotides are TGTGCCAGCAGTAAGGAGGATTTTATGAACACTGAAGCTTTCTTT.

The rearrangement uses TRBV6-5 and TRBJ2-1, with 10 bases aligning to TRBD1. In germline, CDR1 is MNHEY, CDR2 SVGAGI. The CDR3 runs 15 residues. J lost 9 bases, V lost 1 base, and 6 bases had no gene match. CDR3 sequence: CASSYWRQGAPEQFF. The CDR3 DNA is TGTGCCAGCAGTTACTGGAGACAGGGGGCACCTGAGCAGTTCTTC.

V usage is TRBV15 and J usage is TRBJ1-1, with a possible D match to TRBD1 (6 bases). This CDR3 is built from 14 residues. CDR1 is LNHNV, CDR2 YYDKDF, per germline (reference sequence). The V end was cut by 1 base, the J end by 2 bases, with 8 bases between. The CDR3 is CATSRGQVNTEAFF. The CDR3 nucleotides are TGTGCCACCAGCAGAGGACAGGTTAACACTGAAGCTTTCTTT.

The rearrangement links TRBV2 to TRBJ1-1; D may be TRBD1 (6 bases). Trimming pared 5 bases from V and 6 bases from J, leaving 16 bases between. The CDR3 is 14 residues long. Looked up from germline, CDR1 is SNHLY and CDR2 is FYNNEI. The CDR3 DNA reads TGTGCCAGCAGTTGGGACACCCAGGGCCCTGAAGCTTTCTTT. Translation: CASSWDTQGPEAFF.

V and J are TRBV19 and TRBJ2-3, with 8 positions matching TRBD1. CDR3 length: 14 residues. The germline CDR1 and CDR2 sequences are LNHDA and SQIVND (reference sequence). The V gene end was trimmed by 5 bases and the J gene end by 8 bases; junction bases not matched to a gene: 9. CDR3 residues: CASSAGQVGATQYF. CDR3 DNA: TGTGCCAGTAGTGCGGGACAGGTGGGAGCTACGCAGTATTTT.

In this sample, this clone turned up a few times. The chain has TRBV6-5 and TRBJ2-6; D perhaps matches TRBD1 (5 bases). The CDR3 is made up of 14 amino acids. Per germline, CDR1 MNHEY and CDR2 SVGAGI. V lost 4 bases and J lost 2, with 6 bases in between. For the CDR3, the DNA is TGTGCCAGCAGTTTCAGGGCTGGGGCCAACGTCCTGACTTTC. Translation: CASSFRAGANVLTF.

The chain carries TRBV14 and TRBJ2-7; TRBD2 aligns across 9 bases. Trimming at V came to 0 bases and at J to 2 bases, leaving 5 bases not matched to a gene. Germline loops: CDR1 SGHDN, CDR2 FVKESK. This CDR3 is 16 amino acids long. CDR3 DNA sequence: TGTGCCAGCAGCCAAGAGATGCGGGGGGGCCCCTACGAGCAGTACTTC. Protein: CASSQEMRGGPYEQYF. Complete variable domain (other parts from reference TRBV14 and TRBJ2-7): EAGVTQFPSHSVIEKGQTVTLRCDPISGHDNLYWYRRVMGKEIKFLLHFVKESKQDESGMPNNRFLAERTGGTYSTLKVQPAELEDSGVYFCASSQEMRGGPYEQYFGPGTRLTVT.

This chain uses TRBV18 with TRBJ1-3; 7 bases are shared with TRBD1. Per germline, CDR1 KGHSH and CDR2 LQKENI. The CDR3 extends over 17 amino acids. V lost 3 bases to trimming and J lost 3 bases; unmatched junction nucleotides: 11. The CDR3 loop is CASSPVSHRGGGNTIYF. DNA of the CDR3: TGTGCCAGCTCACCCGTGTCACACAGGGGAGGTGGAAACACCATATATTTT.

The V gene is TRBV5-1, the J gene TRBJ1-2; unclear D gene. The CDR3 is made up of 14 amino acids. Trimming removed 2 bases from V and 4 bases from J, with 12 bases in between. Germline V CDR1 and CDR2: SGHRS, YFSETQ. The CDR3 sequence is CASSLDSLSYGYTF. As DNA, the CDR3 is TGCGCCAGCAGCTTAGATAGCCTTTCCTATGGCTACACCTTC.

This clone was seen once. V gene TRBV7-2 combines with J gene TRBJ1-5; 10 bases map to TRBD1. CDR3 length equals 16 residues. V lost 2 bases, J lost 4 bases, and 5 bases stayed unmatched. Per germline, CDR1 SGHTA and CDR2 FQGNSA. The CDR3 bases are TGTGCCAGCAGCTTACCCGGGACAGGGGAAAATCAGCCCCAGCATTTT. It translates to CASSLPGTGENQPQHF.